The 24 T cell receptor beta chains given below trace back to one sample, sequenced in a study of Graves' ophthalmopathy and Graves' hyperthyroidism. RNA transcripts provided the template for amplifying TCR beta CDR3 regions. The library came from an HTBI-primed first-round RT-PCR and a second-round multiplex PCR. TCRdb re-analysed the multiplex PCR reads in MiXCR, keeping a single row per CDR3 protein. The table lists about 220,000 distinct CDR3 sequences, roughly 21% of them singletons. The sample taken for sequencing was peripheral blood. Receptors were obtained from a woman in her forties or fifties with Graves' ophthalmopathy.

This clonotype was detected ten times or more. The CDR3 DNA reads as TGTGCCAGCAGCACTAGCGGGACCTACGAGCAGTACTTC. Translating gives CASSTSGTYEQYF. The chain recombines TRBV11-2 with TRBJ2-7, with 10 bases that match TRBD2. V lost 5 bases to trimming and J lost 2 bases; unmatched junction nucleotides: 0. CDR3 length: 13 amino acids. Germline V CDR1 and CDR2: SGHAT, FQNNGV.

This clonotype was observed at least ten times. The rearrangement links TRBV6-1 to TRBJ1-6; D not certain. The CDR3 extends over 12 amino acids. V was trimmed by 5 bases and J by 9 bases, leaving 8 bases between them. CDR1 is MNHNS, CDR2 SASEGT, per germline. CDR3 amino acids: CASSSIGSPLHF. The CDR3 DNA reads TGTGCCAGCAGTTCCATCGGTTCACCCCTCCACTTT.

This clonotype was counted only a few times. V is TRBV12-3 or TRBV12-4 and J is TRBJ1-1; 8 bases fit TRBD1. This CDR3 region has 12 residues. V was pared by 3 bases and J by 10 bases, with 4 bases of the junction left unmatched. In DNA form, the CDR3 reads TGTGCCAGCAGTTTCAGGGGGCAAGGAGCTTTCTTT. Amino acid sequence: CASSFRGQGAFF.

Ten or more counts support this clonotype. The rearrangement links TRBV11-3 to TRBJ2-6; D ambiguous. The CDR3 totals 16 residues. Looked up from germline, CDR1 is SGHNT and CDR2 is YENEEA. Trimming pared 1 base from V and 0 bases from J, leaving 7 bases between. CDR3 coding DNA: TGTGCCAGCAGCTTAGGATACCCCTCTGGGGCCAACGTCCTGACTTTC. It codes for CASSLGYPSGANVLTF.

This clonotype was seen at least ten times. This chain uses TRBV20-1 with TRBJ1-2, with a weak D call TRBD1 (6 bases). Germline values: CDR1 DFQATT, CDR2 SNEGSKA (reference sequence). The CDR3 runs to 14 residues. V was trimmed by 1 base and J by 4 bases, leaving 13 bases between them. The CDR3 DNA sequence: TGCAGTGCTAGAGTACAGGGATTGGTCTATGGCTACACCTTC. Translation gives CSARVQGLVYGYTF.

The rearrangement uses TRBV6-2 or TRBV6-3 and TRBJ2-3; the D is unclear. CDR1 and CDR2 (germline): MNHEY, SVGEGT. There are 17 residues in the CDR3. V dropped 2 bases and J dropped 2 bases, with 17 bases sitting between them. CDR3 sequence (DNA): TGTGCCAGCAGTTACCCTACGGAGAAGGCCTTCACAGATACGCAGTATTTT. This codes for CASSYPTEKAFTDTQYF.

The J gene is TRBJ1-6, the V gene TRBV20-1; 10 nucleotides agree with TRBD1. With 0 bases clipped from V and 7 bases from J, the junction kept 3 bases outside the gene matches. CDR3 length: 15 amino acids. In germline, CDR1 is DFQATT, CDR2 SNEGSKA (reference sequence). CDR3 residues: CSARDGTGANSPLHF. DNA of the CDR3: TGCAGTGCTAGAGATGGGACAGGGGCGAATTCACCCCTCCACTTT.

Many counts were recorded for this clonotype. V usage is TRBV5-1 and J usage is TRBJ2-7; 9 positions match TRBD2. The CDR3 is 14 amino acids. The V segment lost 4 bases and the J segment 4 bases; nucleotides outside the gene matches: 6. Germline CDR1 reads SGHRS; CDR2 reads YFSETQ. The CDR3 DNA follows: TGCGCCAGCAGCGTCGGCGGGAGGGTTTACGAGCAGTACTTC. It translates to CASSVGGRVYEQYF.

The J gene is TRBJ1-1, the V gene TRBV10-2; D perhaps matches TRBD1 (5 bases). This CDR3 region has 15 residues. The V and J ends lost 3 bases and 1 base respectively, with 12 bases between them. CDR1 WSHSY and CDR2 SAAADI come from the germline V gene. The chain's CDR3 is CASSDPGRRNTEAFF. CDR3 coding DNA: TGCGCCAGCAGTGATCCAGGGAGAAGGAACACTGAAGCTTTCTTT.

The chain has TRBV12-3 or TRBV12-4 and TRBJ2-2, with TRBD1 matching over 9 bases. The CDR3 has 16 amino acids. The junction had 13 bases not matched to a gene; V was cut back by 11 bases and J by 3 bases. As DNA, the CDR3 is TGTGCCTCTAACACCGGGGACAGGGTCGACACCGGGGAGCTGTTTTTT. Its protein product is CASNTGDRVDTGELFF.

The rearrangement uses TRBV12-5 and TRBJ1-1, with 10 bases aligning to TRBD1. The germline CDR1 and CDR2 sequences are LGHNT and FRNRAP. The CDR3 covers 16 residues. The V segment lost 1 base and the J segment 4 bases; nucleotides outside the gene matches: 6. CDR3 sequence reads: CASGLGDRDRGTEAFF. CDR3 coding DNA: TGTGCTAGTGGTTTGGGAGACCGGGACAGGGGCACTGAAGCTTTCTTT.

This clonotype was detected ten times or more. V usage is TRBV28 and J usage is TRBJ2-7; no definite D call. V lost 1 base and J lost 2, with 9 bases in between. This CDR3 spans 14 amino acids. Germline CDR1 is MDHEN and CDR2 is SYDVKM. The DNA of the CDR3 is TGTGCCAGCAGTTTATTTCCAACAGCCTACGAGCAGTACTTC. This gives the protein CASSLFPTAYEQYF. The full variable domain, its missing parts supplied by reference TRBV28 and TRBJ2-7, is DVKVTQSSRYLVKRTGEKVFLECVQDMDHENMFWYRQDPGLGLRLIYFSYDVKMKEKGDIPEGYSVSREKKERFSLILESASTNQTSMYLCASSLFPTAYEQYFGPGTRLTVT.

This clonotype has a handful of counts. V and J are TRBV6-1 and TRBJ1-5; a possible D gene is TRBD1 (6 bases). The CDR3 covers 15 residues. The germline gives CDR1 MNHNS, CDR2 SASEGT. The ends were cut back, 5 bases at V and 3 bases at J, with 14 bases in the middle. Here the CDR3 reads CASSKQGWSNQPQHF. The CDR3 coding sequence is TGTGCCAGCAGTAAACAGGGTTGGTCCAATCAGCCCCAGCATTTT.

With respect to this clonotype: Sequence at one end of the junction differs from germline and may be a read error. The CDR3 sequence: CASRPRSAGDPPSTGAFF. The DNA of the CDR3 is TGTGCCAGCAGGCCCAGGTCTGCCGGCGACCCCCCTAGCACTGGAGCTTTCTTT. The chain links TRBV6-2 or TRBV6-3 to TRBJ1-1; D unclear. The germline CDR1 and CDR2 sequences are MNHEY and SVGEGT. CDR3 size: 18 residues.

The CDR3 loop is CASSIIGQGGEAFF. For the CDR3, the DNA is TGTGCCAGTAGTATAATCGGACAAGGTGGTGAAGCTTTCTTT. The chain has TRBV19 and TRBJ1-1; tentatively, D is TRBD1 (5 bases). V lost 2 bases to trimming and J lost 7 bases, with 14 bases between them. The CDR3 sequence is 14 residues long. Germline lookup yields CDR1 LNHDA and CDR2 SQIVND (reference sequence).

The chain recombines TRBV7-2 with TRBJ2-7; D is unclear. Germline V CDR1 and CDR2: SGHTA, FQGNSA. The ends were cut back, 7 bases at V and 6 bases at J, with 10 bases in the middle. The CDR3 loop spans 11 amino acids. CDR3: CASIFNSEQYF. The CDR3 DNA follows: TGTGCCAGCATCTTCAATTCCGAGCAGTACTTC.

The table lists this clonotype with many counts. This chain connects TRBV20-1 to TRBJ2-7, with TRBD2 matching 8 bases. Looked up from germline, CDR1 is DFQATT and CDR2 is SNEGSKA (reference sequence). Trimming at V came to 1 base and at J to 6 bases, leaving 5 bases not matched to a gene. The CDR3 loop spans 13 amino acids. CDR3 region: CSARASGGPEQYF. The CDR3 bases are TGCAGTGCTAGAGCGTCGGGGGGGCCCGAGCAGTACTTC.

CDR3 loop: CASSPPITGPNTEAFF. The CDR3 DNA follows: TGTGCCAGCAGCCCACCTATAACTGGCCCGAACACTGAAGCTTTCTTT. J is TRBJ1-1 and V is TRBV28, with D hard to call. The germline gives CDR1 MDHEN, CDR2 SYDVKM. The CDR3 is 16 amino acids. V shed 6 bases and J shed 1 base, with 18 bases lying between them. The full variable domain, completed using reference TRBV28 and TRBJ1-1, is DVKVTQSSRYLVKRTGEKVFLECVQDMDHENMFWYRQDPGLGLRLIYFSYDVKMKEKGDIPEGYSVSREKKERFSLILESASTNQTSMYLCASSPPITGPNTEAFFGQGTRLTVV.

Many counts were recorded for this clonotype. The chain links TRBV19 to TRBJ1-1; tentatively, D is TRBD1 (6 bases). Looked up from germline, CDR1 is LNHDA and CDR2 is SQIVND (reference sequence). This CDR3 region has 15 residues. V was trimmed by 7 bases and J by 1 base, leaving 16 bases between them. The CDR3: CASNYRGRGNTEAFF. In nucleotides, the CDR3 is TGTGCCAGTAATTATAGGGGCAGGGGGAACACTGAAGCTTTCTTT.

With regard to this clonotype: The germline gene is not matched at one end of the junction; a read error may be the cause. The rearrangement joins TRBV6-1 to TRBJ1-6; D gene ambiguous. Germline CDR1 and CDR2: MNHNS and SASEGT. The CDR3 runs to 13 residues. The DNA for the CDR3 is TGTGCCAGCAGGGCCCCTGAGAATTCATCCCTCCACTTT. Protein: CASRAPENSSLHF.

V is TRBV30 and J is TRBJ1-1, with 9 bases aligning to TRBD1. The CDR3 has 12 amino acids. CDR1 and CDR2 (germline): GTSNPN, SVGIG (reference sequence). V lost 3 bases and J lost 7; bases outside the gene matches: 3. CDR3 nucleotide sequence: TGTGCCTGGAGGGGACAGGGACTTGAAGCTTTCTTT. It encodes CAWRGQGLEAFF.

At least ten counts were recorded for this clonotype. The rearrangement links TRBV12-3 or TRBV12-4 to TRBJ2-5; 7 bases fit TRBD2. The CDR3 has 16 residues. Germline trimming cut 0 bases from V and 5 bases from J; bases unmatched to any gene: 9. CDR3 DNA sequence: TGTGCCAGCAGTTTAGCGCAGGGCGGGAGAGGGGAGACCCAGTACTTC. Its translation is CASSLAQGGRGETQYF.

This clonotype was seen many times. The rearrangement uses TRBV18 and TRBJ1-3, with D hard to call. The CDR3 totals 16 residues. V lost 2 bases to trimming and J lost 0 bases, with 11 bases between them. CDR1 and CDR2 from the germline V gene are KGHSH and LQKENI. Here the CDR3 reads CASSPRVWTSGNTIYF. The CDR3 region has the DNA TGTGCCAGCTCACCAAGAGTCTGGACCTCTGGAAACACCATATATTTT. The variable domain in full, with the rest retrieved from reference TRBV18 and TRBJ1-3, is NAGVMQNPRHLVRRRGQEARLRCSPMKGHSHVYWYRQLPEEGLKFMVYLQKENIIDESGMPKERFSAEFPKEGPSILRIQQVVRGDSAAYFCASSPRVWTSGNTIYFGEGSWLTVV.

This clonotype has at least ten counts. The chain links TRBV4-2 to TRBJ2-7, with a weak D call TRBD1 (5 bases). The CDR3 contains 14 residues. V was shortened by 1 base and J by 3 bases, with 10 bases between the two germline ends. Germline CDR1 LGHNA, CDR2 YNFKEQ. CDR3 coding DNA: TGTGCCAGCAGCCAAGGGGGCAGCCTCTACGAGCAGTACTTC. Protein sequence: CASSQGGSLYEQYF.